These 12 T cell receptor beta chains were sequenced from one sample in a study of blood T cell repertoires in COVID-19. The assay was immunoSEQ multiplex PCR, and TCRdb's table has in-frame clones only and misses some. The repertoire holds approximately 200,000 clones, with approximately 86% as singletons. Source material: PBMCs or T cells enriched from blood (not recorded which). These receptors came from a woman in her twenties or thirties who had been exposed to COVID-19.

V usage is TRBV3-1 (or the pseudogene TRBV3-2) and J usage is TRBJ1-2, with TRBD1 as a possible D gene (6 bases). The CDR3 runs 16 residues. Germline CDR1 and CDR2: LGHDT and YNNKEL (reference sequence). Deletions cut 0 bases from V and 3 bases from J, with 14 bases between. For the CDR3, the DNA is TGTGCCAGCAGCCAAGATCGCAGGGGCTTCTACTATGGCTACACCTTC. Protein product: CASSQDRRGFYYGYTF.

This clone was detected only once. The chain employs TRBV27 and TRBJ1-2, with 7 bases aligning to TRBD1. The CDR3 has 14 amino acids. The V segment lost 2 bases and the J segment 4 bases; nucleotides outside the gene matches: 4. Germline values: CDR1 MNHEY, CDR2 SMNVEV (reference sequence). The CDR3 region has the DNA TGTGCCAGCAGTTTACGTCCAGGGGGCTATGGCTACACCTTC. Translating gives CASSLRPGGYGYTF.

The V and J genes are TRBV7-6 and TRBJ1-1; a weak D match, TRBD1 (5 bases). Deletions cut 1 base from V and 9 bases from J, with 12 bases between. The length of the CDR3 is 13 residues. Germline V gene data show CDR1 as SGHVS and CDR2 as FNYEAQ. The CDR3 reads CASSLDVTGQAFF. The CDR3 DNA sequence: TGTGCCAGCAGCTTAGATGTTACAGGACAAGCTTTCTTT.

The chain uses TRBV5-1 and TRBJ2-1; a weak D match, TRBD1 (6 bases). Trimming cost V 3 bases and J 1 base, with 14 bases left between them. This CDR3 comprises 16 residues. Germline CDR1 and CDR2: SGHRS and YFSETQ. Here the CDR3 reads CASSWEGGRSYNEQFF. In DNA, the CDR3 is TGCGCCAGCAGCTGGGAAGGGGGTAGGTCCTACAATGAGCAGTTCTTC. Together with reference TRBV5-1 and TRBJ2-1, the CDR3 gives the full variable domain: KAGVTQTPRYLIKTRGQQVTLSCSPISGHRSVSWYQQTPGQGLQFLFEYFSETQRNKGNFPGRFSGRQFSNSRSEMNVSTLELGDSALYLCASSWEGGRSYNEQFFGPGTRLTVL.

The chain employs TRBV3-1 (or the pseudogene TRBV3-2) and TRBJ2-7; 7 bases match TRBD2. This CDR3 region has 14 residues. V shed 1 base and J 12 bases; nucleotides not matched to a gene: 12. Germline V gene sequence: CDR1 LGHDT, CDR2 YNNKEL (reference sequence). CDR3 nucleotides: TGTGCCAGCAGCCAAGGGGCTAGCGGACGTACGCCGTACTTC. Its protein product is CASSQGASGRTPYF.

In DNA, the CDR3 is TGTGCCAGCAGCCGACAGTTTACCAACTATGGCTACACCTTC. Translation gives CASSRQFTNYGYTF. The chain recombines TRBV6-5 with TRBJ1-2; TRBD1 might be the D (5 bases). Between the trimmed V and J ends, which lost 6 bases and 2 bases, there was a span of 13 bases. Looked up from germline, CDR1 is MNHEY and CDR2 is SVGAGI. This CDR3 comprises 14 residues.

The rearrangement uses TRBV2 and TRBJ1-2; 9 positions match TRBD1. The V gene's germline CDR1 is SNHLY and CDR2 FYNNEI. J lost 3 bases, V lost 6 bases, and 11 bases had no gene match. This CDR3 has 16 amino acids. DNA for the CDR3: TGTGCCAGCAGCTGGGGGCGGGACAGGGAGGACTATGGCTACACCTTC. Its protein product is CASSWGRDREDYGYTF.

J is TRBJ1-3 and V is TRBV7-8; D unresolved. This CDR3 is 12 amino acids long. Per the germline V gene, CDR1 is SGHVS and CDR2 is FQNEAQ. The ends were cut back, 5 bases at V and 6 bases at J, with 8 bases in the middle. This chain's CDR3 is CASSEDTNTIYF. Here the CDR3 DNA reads TGTGCCAGCAGCGAGGATACAAACACCATATATTTT.

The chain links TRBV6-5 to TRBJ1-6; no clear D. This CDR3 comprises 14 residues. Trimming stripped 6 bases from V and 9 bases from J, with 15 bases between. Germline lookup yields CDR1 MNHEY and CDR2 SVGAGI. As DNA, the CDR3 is TGTGCCAGCAGCCGGACCCCCGAGGGTTCACCCCTCCACTTT. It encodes CASSRTPEGSPLHF.

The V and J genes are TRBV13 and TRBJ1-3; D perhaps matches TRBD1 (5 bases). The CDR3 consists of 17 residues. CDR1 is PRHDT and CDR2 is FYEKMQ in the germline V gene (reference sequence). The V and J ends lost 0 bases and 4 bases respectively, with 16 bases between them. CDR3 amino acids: CASSLGPPGERGNTIYF. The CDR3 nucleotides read TGTGCCAGCAGCTTAGGCCCCCCGGGGGAGAGGGGAAACACCATATATTTT. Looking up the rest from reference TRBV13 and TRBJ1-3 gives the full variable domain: AAGVIQSPRHLIKEKRETATLKCYPIPRHDTVYWYQQGPGQDPQFLISFYEKMQSDKGSIPDRFSAQQFSDYHSELNMSSLELGDSALYFCASSLGPPGERGNTIYFGEGSWLTVV.

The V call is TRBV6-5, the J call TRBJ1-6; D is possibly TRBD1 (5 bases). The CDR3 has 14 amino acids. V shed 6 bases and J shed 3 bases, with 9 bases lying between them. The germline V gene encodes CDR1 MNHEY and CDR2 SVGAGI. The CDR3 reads CASRMTDYNSPLHF. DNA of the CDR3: TGTGCCAGCAGGATGACAGACTATAATTCACCCCTCCACTTT.

In nucleotides, the CDR3 is TGTGCCAGCAGTGCCTCAGGACAGGGGCCGAACACTGAAGCTTTCTTT. Translated: CASSASGQGPNTEAFF. The genes are TRBV2 and TRBJ1-1, with 9 nucleotides matching TRBD1. The CDR3 runs 16 residues. Unmatched junction bases numbered 7, after V lost 4 bases and J lost 1 base. In germline, CDR1 is SNHLY, CDR2 FYNNEI.